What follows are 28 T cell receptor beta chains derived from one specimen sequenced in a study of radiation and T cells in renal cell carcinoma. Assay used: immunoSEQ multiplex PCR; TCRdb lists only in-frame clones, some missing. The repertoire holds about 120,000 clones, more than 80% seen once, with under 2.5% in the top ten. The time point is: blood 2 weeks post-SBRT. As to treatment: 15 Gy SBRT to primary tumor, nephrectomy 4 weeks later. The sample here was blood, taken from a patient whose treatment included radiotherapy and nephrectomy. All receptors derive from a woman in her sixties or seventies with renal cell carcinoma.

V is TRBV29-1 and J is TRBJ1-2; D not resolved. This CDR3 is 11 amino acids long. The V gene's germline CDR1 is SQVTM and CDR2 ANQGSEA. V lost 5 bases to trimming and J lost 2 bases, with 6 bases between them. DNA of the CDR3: TGCAGCGTTTATACGAACTATGGCTACACCTTC. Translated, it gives CSVYTNYGYTF.

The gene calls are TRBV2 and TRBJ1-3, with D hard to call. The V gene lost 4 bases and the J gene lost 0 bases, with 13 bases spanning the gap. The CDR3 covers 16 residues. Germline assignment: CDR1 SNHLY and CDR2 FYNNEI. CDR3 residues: CASSAFRAGSGNTIYF. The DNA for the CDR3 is TGTGCCAGCAGTGCTTTTCGGGCAGGCTCTGGAAACACCATATATTTT.

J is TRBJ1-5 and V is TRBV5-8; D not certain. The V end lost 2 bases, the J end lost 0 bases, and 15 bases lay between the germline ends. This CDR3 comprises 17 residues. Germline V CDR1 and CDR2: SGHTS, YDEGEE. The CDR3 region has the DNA TGTGCCAGCAGCTTTCTATCGGCCGGATATAGCAATCAGCCCCAGCATTTT. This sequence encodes CASSFLSAGYSNQPQHF.

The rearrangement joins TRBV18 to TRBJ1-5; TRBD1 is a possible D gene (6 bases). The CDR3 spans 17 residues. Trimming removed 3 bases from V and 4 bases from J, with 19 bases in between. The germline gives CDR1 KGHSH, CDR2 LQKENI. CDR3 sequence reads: CASSPPGDIAFNQPQHF. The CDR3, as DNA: TGTGCCAGCTCACCGCCTGGGGACATCGCGTTTAATCAGCCCCAGCATTTT.

This chain's CDR3 is CASSLSTSYGYTF. DNA for the CDR3: TGTGCCAGCAGTTTATCTACATCGTATGGCTACACCTTC. The rearrangement joins TRBV28 to TRBJ1-2; D is undetermined. Germline lookup yields CDR1 MDHEN and CDR2 SYDVKM. The ends were cut back, 1 base at V and 5 bases at J, with 8 bases in the middle. The CDR3 totals 13 residues.

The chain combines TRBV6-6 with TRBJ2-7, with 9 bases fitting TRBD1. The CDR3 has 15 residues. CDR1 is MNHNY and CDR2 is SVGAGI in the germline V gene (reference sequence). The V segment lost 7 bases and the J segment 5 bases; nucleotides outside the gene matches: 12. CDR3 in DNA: TGTGCCAGCACCAAGGGACAGGGTTGGATCCACGAGCAGTACTTC. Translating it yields CASTKGQGWIHEQYF.

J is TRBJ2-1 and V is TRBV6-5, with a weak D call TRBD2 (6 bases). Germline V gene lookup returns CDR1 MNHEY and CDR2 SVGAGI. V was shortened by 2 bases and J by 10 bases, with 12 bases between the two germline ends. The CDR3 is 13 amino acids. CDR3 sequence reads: CASSYRGGGEQFF. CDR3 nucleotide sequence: TGTGCCAGCAGTTACCGGGGTGGAGGGGAGCAGTTCTTC.

CDR3 bases: TGTGCCAGTAGTATAGCCCCGGGGGCAGCGGAATACACTGAAGCTTTCTTT. Translation: CASSIAPGAAEYTEAFF. The chain recombines TRBV19 with TRBJ1-1; possibly TRBD1 for D (6 bases). Germline values: CDR1 LNHDA, CDR2 SQIVND (reference sequence). Trimming cost V 1 base and J 3 bases, with 18 bases left between them. The CDR3 length is 17 residues.

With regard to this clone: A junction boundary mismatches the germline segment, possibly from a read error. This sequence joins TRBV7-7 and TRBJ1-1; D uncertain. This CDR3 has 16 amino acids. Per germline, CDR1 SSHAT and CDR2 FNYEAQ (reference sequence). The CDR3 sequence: CASSPRGPPTDTEAFF. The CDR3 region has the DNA TGTGCTAGCAGCCCCCGGGGTCCCCCGACGGACACTGAAGCTTTCTTT.

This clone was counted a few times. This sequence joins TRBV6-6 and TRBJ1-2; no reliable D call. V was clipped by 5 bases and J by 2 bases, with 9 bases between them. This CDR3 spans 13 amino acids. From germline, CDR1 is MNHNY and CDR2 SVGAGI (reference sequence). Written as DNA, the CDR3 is TGTGCCAGCAGTCCCGGACCAAACTATGGCTACACCTTC. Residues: CASSPGPNYGYTF.

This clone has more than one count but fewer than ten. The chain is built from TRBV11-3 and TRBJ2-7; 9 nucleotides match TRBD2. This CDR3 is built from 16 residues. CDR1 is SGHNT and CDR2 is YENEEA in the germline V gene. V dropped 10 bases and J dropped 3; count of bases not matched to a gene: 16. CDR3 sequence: CAIDPRGAGGRYEQYF. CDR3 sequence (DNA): TGTGCCATCGACCCCAGGGGAGCGGGAGGTCGCTACGAGCAGTACTTC.

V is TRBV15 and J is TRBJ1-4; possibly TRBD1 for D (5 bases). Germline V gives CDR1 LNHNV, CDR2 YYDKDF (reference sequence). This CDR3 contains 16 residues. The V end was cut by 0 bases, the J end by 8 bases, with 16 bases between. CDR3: CATSRDRGGYEEKLFF. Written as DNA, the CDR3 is TGTGCCACCAGCAGAGATCGGGGGGGTTACGAGGAAAAACTGTTTTTT.

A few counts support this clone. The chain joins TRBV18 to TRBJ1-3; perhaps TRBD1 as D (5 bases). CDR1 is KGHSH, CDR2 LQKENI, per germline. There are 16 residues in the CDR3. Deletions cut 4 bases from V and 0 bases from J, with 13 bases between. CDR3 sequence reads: CASSLGRGDSGNTIYF. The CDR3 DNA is TGTGCCAGCTCACTCGGAAGGGGCGACTCTGGAAACACCATATATTTT.

The DNA for the CDR3 is TGTGCCAGCAGCATCGAGGACACTGAAGCTTTCTTT. It specifies CASSIEDTEAFF. J is TRBJ1-1 and V is TRBV7-9; D is unresolved. Trimming removed 5 bases at V and 3 bases at J, with 7 bases between. The germline CDR1 and CDR2 sequences are SEHNR and FQNEAQ (reference sequence). This CDR3 region has 12 residues.

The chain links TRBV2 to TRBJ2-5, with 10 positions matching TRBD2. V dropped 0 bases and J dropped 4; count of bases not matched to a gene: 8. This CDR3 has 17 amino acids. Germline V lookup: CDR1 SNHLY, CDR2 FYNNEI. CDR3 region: CASSEAAGGSFRETQYF. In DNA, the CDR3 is TGTGCCAGCAGTGAAGCAGCGGGGGGGTCCTTCCGAGAGACCCAGTACTTC.

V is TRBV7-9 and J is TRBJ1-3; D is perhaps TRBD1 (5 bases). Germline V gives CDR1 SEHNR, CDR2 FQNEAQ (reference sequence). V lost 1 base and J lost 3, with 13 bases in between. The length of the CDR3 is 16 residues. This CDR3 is CASSLGGGGGGNTIYF. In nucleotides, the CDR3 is TGTGCCAGCAGCTTAGGTGGGGGAGGAGGTGGAAACACCATATATTTT. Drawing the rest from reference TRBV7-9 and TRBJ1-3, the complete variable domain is DTGVSQNPRHKITKRGQNVTFRCDPISEHNRLYWYRQTLGQGPEFLTYFQNEAQLEKSRLLSDRFSAERPKGSFSTLEIQRTEQGDSAMYLCASSLGGGGGGNTIYFGEGSWLTVV.

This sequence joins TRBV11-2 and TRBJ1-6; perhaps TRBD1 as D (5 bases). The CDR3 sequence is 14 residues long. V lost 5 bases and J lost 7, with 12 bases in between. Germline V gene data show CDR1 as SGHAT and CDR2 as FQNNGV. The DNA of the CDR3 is TGTGCCAGCAGCCCCCGACCAGGGAATTCACCCCTCCACTTT. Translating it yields CASSPRPGNSPLHF.

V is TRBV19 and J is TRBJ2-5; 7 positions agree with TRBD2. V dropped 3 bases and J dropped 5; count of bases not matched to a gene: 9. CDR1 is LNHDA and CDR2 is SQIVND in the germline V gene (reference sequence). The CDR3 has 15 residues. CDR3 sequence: CASSIPGGPRETQYF. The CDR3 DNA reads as TGTGCCAGTAGTATCCCGGGAGGTCCGAGGGAGACCCAGTACTTC.

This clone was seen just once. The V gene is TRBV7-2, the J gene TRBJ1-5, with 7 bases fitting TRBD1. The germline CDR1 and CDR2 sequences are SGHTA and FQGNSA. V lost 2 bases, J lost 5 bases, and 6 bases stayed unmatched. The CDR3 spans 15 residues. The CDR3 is CASSLTTGPHQPQHF. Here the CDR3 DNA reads TGTGCCAGCAGCTTAACGACAGGGCCCCATCAGCCCCAGCATTTT.

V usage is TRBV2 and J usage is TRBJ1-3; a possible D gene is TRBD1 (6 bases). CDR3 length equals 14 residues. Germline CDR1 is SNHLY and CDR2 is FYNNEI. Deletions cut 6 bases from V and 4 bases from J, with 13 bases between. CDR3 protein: CASSQGMVGNTIYF. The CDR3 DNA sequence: TGTGCCAGCAGCCAGGGGATGGTAGGAAACACCATATATTTT. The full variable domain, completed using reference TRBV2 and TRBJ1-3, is EPEVTQTPSHQVTQMGQEVILRCVPISNHLYFYWYRQILGQKVEFLVSFYNNEISEKSEIFDDQFSVERPDGSNFTLKIRSTKLEDSAMYFCASSQGMVGNTIYFGEGSWLTVV.

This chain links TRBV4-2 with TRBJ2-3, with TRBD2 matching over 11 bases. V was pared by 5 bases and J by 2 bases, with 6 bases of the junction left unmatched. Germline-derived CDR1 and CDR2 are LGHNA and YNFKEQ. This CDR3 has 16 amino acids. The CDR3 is CASSTLTSGNTDTQYF. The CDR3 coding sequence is TGTGCCAGCAGCACCCTGACTAGCGGGAACACAGATACGCAGTATTTT.

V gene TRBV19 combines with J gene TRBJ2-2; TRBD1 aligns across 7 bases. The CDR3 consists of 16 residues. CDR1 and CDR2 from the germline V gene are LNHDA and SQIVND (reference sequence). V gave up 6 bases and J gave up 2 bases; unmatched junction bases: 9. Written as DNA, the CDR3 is TGTGCCAGTAGCCAGAACAACAGGGGAAACACCGGGGAGCTGTTTTTT. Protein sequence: CASSQNNRGNTGELFF.

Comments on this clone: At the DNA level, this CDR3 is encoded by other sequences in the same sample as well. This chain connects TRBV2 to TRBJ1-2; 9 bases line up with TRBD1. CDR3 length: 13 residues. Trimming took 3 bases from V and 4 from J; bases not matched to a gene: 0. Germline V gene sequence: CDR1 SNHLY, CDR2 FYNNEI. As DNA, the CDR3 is TGTGCCAGCAGTGAGACAGGGGGCTATGGCTACACCTTC. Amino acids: CASSETGGYGYTF. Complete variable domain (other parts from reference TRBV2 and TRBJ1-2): EPEVTQTPSHQVTQMGQEVILRCVPISNHLYFYWYRQILGQKVEFLVSFYNNEISEKSEIFDDQFSVERPDGSNFTLKIRSTKLEDSAMYFCASSETGGYGYTFGSGTRLTVV.

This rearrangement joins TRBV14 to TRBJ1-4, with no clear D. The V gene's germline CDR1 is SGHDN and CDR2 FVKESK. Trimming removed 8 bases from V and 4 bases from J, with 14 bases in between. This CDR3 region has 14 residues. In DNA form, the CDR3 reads TGTGCCAGCGCGTACGGAGGGTTTAATGAAAAACTGTTTTTT. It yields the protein CASAYGGFNEKLFF.

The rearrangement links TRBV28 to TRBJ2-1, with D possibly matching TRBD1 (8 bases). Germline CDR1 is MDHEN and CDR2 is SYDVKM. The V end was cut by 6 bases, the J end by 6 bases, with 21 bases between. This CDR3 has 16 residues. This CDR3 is CASSEPGGGGRNEQFF. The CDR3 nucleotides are TGTGCCAGCAGCGAACCAGGGGGCGGGGGCCGCAATGAGCAGTTCTTC.

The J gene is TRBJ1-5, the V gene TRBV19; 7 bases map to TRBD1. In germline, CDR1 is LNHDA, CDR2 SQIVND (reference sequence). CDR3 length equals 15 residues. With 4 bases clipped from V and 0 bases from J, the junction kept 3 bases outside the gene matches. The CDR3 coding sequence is TGTGCCAGTAGTACCAGGGGGTCTAGCAATCAGCCCCAGCATTTT. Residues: CASSTRGSSNQPQHF.

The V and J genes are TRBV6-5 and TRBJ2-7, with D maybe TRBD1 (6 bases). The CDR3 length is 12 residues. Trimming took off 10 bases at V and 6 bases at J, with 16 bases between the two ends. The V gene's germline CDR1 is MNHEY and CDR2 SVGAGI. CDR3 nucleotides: TGTGCCATCAAGACAGGTTGGGGCGAGCAGTACTTC. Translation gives CAIKTGWGEQYF.

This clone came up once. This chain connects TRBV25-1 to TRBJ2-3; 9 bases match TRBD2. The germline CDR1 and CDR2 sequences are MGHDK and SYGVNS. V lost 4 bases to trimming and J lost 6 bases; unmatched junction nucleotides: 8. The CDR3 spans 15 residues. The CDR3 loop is CASSVSSGSLDTQYF. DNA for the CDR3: TGTGCCAGCAGTGTGAGTAGCGGGAGTTTGGATACGCAGTATTTT.